This TCR beta chain was sequenced in a study of T-cell memory formation after mild COVID-19. Study-level information: TCR clustering was largely donor specific.

The germline CDR1 and CDR2 sequences are SGHRS and YFSETQ. V gave up 4 bases and J gave up 4 bases, with 21 bases separating them. The CDR3 is 17 amino acids. MiXCR was run by TCRdb on the 5' RACE reads, yielding one entry per CDR3 protein. Of over 500,000 distinct CDR3 sequences listed, around 15% were seen once; the top ten hold about 8.1%. The V gene is TRBV5-1, the J gene TRBJ1-3, with D perhaps matching TRBD1 (5 bases). This TCR derives from an adult woman who had mild COVID-19 (a few samples of this study predate the infection). Cell type and time point are not known. The sample was PBMCs or a T cell subset sorted from them (not recorded which). CDR3 protein: CASSTTLGDGSGNTIYF. The CDR3 DNA reads as TGCGCCAGCAGCACAACCTTAGGGGACGGGTCAGGAAACACCATATATTTT.